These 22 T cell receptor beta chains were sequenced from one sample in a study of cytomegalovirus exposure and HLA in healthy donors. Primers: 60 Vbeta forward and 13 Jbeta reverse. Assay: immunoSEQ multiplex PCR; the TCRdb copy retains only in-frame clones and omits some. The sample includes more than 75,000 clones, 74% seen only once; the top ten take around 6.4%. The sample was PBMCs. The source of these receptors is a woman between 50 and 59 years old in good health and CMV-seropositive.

CDR3 nucleotides: TGTGCCAGCTCACCACCAACAGGGGCCTACGAGCAGTACTTC. This codes for CASSPPTGAYEQYF. V usage is TRBV18 and J usage is TRBJ2-7, with 7 bases fitting TRBD1. Trimming removed 0 bases from V and 2 bases from J; junction bases left unmatched: 1. The germline V gene has CDR1 KGHSH and CDR2 LQKENI. The CDR3 is made up of 14 amino acids.

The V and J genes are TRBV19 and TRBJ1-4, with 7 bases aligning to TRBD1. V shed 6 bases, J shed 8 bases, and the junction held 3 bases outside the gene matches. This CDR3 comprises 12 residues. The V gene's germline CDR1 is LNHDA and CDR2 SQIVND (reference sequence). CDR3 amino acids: CASRGGREKLFF. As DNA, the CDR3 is TGTGCCAGTAGAGGGGGCCGGGAAAAACTGTTTTTT.

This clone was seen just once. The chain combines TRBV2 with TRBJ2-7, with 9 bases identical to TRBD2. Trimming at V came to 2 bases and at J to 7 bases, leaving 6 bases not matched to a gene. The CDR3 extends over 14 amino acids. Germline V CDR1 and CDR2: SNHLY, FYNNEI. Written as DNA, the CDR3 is TGTGCCAGCAGTGAATGGCGAGCGGGGGGAGAGCAGTACTTC. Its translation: CASSEWRAGGEQYF.

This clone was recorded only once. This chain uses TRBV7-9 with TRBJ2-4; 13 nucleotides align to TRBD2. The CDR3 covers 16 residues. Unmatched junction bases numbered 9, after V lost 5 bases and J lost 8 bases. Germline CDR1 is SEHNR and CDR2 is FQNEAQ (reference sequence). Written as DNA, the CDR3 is TGTGCCAGCAGCATACTAGCGGGAGGGCCTAGTGACATTCAGTACTTC. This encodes CASSILAGGPSDIQYF.

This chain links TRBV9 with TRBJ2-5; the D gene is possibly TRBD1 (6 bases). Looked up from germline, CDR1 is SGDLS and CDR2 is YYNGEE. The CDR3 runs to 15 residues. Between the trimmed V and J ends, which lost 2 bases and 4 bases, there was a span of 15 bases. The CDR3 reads CASSVSQGKGETQYF. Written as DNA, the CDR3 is TGTGCCAGCAGCGTTTCTCAGGGGAAAGGAGAGACCCAGTACTTC.

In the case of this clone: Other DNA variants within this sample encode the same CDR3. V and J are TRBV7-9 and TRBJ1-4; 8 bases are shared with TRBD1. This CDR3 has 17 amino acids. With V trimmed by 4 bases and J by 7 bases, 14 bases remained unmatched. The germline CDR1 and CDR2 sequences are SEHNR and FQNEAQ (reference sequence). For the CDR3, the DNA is TGTGCCAGCAGCTCTAGAGGCGGACAGGGATCGGGTGAAAAACTGTTTTTT. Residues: CASSSRGGQGSGEKLFF.

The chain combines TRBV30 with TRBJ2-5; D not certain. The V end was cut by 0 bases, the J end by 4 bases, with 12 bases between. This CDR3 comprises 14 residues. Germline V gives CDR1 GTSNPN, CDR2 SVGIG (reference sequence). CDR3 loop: CAWSVRVFAETQYF. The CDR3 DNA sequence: TGTGCCTGGAGTGTAAGAGTGTTCGCAGAGACCCAGTACTTC.

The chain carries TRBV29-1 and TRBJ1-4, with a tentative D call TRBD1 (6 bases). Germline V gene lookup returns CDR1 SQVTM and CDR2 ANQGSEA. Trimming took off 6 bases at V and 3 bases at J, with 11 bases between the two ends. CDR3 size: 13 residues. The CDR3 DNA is TGCAGCGTCGGACAGCCGTCTAATGAAAAACTGTTTTTT. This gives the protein CSVGQPSNEKLFF. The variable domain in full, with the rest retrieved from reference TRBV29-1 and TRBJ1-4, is SAVISQKPSRDICQRGTSLTIQCQVDSQVTMMFWYRQQPGQSLTLIATANQGSEATYESGFVIDKFPISRPNLTFSTLTVSNMSPEDSSIYLCSVGQPSNEKLFFGSGTQLSVL.

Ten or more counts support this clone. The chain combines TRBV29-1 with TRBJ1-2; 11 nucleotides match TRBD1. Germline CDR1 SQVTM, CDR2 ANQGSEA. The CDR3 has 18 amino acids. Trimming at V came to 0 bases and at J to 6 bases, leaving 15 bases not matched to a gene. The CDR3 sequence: CSVEDLPTWGQGGDGYTF. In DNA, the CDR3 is TGCAGCGTTGAAGACTTACCTACCTGGGGACAGGGGGGTGATGGCTACACCTTC.

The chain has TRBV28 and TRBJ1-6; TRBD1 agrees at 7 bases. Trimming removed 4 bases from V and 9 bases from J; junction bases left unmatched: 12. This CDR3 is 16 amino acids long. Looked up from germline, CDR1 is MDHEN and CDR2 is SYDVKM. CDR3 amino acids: CASSSGDRQGSSPLHF. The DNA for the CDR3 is TGTGCCAGCAGTTCGGGGGACCGACAGGGTAGTTCACCCCTCCACTTT.

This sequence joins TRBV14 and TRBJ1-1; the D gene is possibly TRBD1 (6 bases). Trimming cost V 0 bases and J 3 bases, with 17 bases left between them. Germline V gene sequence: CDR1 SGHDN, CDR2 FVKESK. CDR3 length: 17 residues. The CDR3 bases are TGTGCCAGCAGCCAAGACCCGTGGGGCAGGGGACACACTGAAGCTTTCTTT. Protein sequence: CASSQDPWGRGHTEAFF. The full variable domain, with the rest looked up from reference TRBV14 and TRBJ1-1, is EAGVTQFPSHSVIEKGQTVTLRCDPISGHDNLYWYRRVMGKEIKFLLHFVKESKQDESGMPNNRFLAERTGGTYSTLKVQPAELEDSGVYFCASSQDPWGRGHTEAFFGQGTRLTVV.

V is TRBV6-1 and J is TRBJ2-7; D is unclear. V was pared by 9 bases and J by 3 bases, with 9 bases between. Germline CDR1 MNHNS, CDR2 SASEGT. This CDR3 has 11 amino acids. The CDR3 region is CARAVCYEQYF. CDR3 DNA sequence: TGTGCCAGGGCAGTGTGCTACGAGCAGTACTTC.

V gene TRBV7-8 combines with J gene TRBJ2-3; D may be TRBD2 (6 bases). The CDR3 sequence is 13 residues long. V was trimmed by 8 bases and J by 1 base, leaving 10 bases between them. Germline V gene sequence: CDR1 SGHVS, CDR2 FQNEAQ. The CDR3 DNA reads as TGTGCCAGCGCTTGGGGGGGCACAGATACGCAGTATTTT. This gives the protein CASAWGGTDTQYF.

The CDR3 nucleotides are TGTGCCAGCAGCCGAGGGGGACTAGCGGCCCTATCCTACAATGAGCAGTTCTTC. Translated: CASSRGGLAALSYNEQFF. The rearrangement uses TRBV7-9 and TRBJ2-1; 11 bases map to TRBD2. CDR1 and CDR2 (germline): SEHNR, FQNEAQ (reference sequence). This CDR3 is 18 amino acids long. The trim removed 5 bases at V and 1 base at J, leaving 10 bases unmatched.

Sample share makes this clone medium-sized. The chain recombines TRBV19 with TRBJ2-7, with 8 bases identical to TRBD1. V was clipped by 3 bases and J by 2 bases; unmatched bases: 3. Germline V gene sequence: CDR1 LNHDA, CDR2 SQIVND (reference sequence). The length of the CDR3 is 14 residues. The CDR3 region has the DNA TGTGCCAGTAGTATGGACAGGGAACCCTACGAGCAGTACTTC. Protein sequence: CASSMDREPYEQYF.

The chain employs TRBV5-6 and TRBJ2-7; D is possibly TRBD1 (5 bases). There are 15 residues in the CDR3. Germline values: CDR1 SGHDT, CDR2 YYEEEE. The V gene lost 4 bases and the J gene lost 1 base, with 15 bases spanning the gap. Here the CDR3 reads CASSPSWGFSYEQYF. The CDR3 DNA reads TGTGCCAGCAGCCCGAGCTGGGGCTTTTCCTACGAGCAGTACTTC.

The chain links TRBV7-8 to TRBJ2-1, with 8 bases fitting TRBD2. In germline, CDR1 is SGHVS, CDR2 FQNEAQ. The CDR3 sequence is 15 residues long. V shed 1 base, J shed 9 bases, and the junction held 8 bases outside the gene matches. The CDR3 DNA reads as TGTGCCAGCAGCTTAGTCGCGGGAGGTCGCGGTGAGCAGTTCTTC. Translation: CASSLVAGGRGEQFF.

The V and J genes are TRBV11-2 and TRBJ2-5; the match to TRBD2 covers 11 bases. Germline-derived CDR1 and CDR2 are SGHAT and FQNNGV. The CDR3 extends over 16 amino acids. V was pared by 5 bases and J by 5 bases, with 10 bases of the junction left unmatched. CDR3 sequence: CASSRSGRADVETQYF. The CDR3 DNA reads TGTGCCAGCAGCCGTAGCGGGAGGGCCGATGTGGAGACCCAGTACTTC.

The CDR3 region is CASSEERSRALAFF. CDR3 in DNA: TGTGCCAGCAGTGAAGAAAGGTCCAGGGCACTAGCTTTCTTT. The rearrangement joins TRBV6-1 to TRBJ1-1, with D perhaps TRBD1 (5 bases). CDR1 is MNHNS, CDR2 SASEGT, per germline. This CDR3 spans 14 amino acids. The germline V and J ends were trimmed by 1 base and 10 bases, with 16 bases remaining between them.

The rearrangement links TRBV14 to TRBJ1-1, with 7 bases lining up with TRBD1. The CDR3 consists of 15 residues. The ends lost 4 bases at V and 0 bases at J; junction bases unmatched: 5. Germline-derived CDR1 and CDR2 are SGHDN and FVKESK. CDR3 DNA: TGTGCCAGCAGCCTAGGGACAGACATGAACACTGAAGCTTTCTTT. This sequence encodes CASSLGTDMNTEAFF. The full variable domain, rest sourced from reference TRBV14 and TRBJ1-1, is EAGVTQFPSHSVIEKGQTVTLRCDPISGHDNLYWYRRVMGKEIKFLLHFVKESKQDESGMPNNRFLAERTGGTYSTLKVQPAELEDSGVYFCASSLGTDMNTEAFFGQGTRLTVV.

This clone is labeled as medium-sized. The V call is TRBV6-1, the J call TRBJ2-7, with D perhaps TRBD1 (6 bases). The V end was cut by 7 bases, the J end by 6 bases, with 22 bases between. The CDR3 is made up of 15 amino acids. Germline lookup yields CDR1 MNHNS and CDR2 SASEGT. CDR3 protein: CASTSSPGDISEQYF. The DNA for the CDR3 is TGTGCCAGCACCTCTTCGCCAGGGGATATATCCGAGCAGTACTTC.

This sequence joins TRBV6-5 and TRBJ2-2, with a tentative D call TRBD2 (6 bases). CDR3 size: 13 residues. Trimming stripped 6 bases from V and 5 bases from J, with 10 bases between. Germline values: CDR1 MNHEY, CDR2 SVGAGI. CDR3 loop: CASSHSGTGELFF. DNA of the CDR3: TGTGCCAGCAGCCATAGCGGTACCGGGGAGCTGTTTTTT.